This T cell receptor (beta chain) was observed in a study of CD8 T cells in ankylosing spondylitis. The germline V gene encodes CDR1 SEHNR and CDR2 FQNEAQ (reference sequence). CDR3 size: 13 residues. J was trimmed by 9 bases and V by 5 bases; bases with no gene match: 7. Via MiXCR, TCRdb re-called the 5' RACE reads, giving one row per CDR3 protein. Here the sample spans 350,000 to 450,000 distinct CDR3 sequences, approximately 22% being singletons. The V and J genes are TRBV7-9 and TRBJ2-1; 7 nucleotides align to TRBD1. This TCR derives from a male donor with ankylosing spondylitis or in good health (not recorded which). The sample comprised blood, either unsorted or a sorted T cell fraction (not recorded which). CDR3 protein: CASSAQGSGEQFF. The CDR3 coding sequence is TGTGCCAGCAGCGCACAGGGGAGCGGTGAGCAGTTCTTC.